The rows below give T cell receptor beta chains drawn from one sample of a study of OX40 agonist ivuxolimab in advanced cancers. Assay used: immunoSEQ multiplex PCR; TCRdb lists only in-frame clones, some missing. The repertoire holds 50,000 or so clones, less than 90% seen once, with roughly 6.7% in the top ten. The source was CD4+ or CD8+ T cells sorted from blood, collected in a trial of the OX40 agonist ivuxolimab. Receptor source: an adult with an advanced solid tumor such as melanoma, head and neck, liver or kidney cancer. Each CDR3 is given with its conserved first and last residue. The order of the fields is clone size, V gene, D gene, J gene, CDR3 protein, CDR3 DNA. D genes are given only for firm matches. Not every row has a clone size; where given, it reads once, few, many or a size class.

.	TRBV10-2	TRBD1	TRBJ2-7	CASRGTGSPYEQYF	TGCGCCAGCAGGGGGACAGGGTCCCCCTACGAGCAGTACTTC
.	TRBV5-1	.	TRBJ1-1	CASSLVGGSSTEAFF	TGCGCCAGCAGCTTGGTGGGAGGGTCGAGCACTGAAGCTTTCTTT
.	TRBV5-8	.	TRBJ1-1	CASSHITKTGQNTEAFF	TGTGCCAGCAGCCATATAACGAAAACAGGACAGAACACTGAAGCTTTCTTT
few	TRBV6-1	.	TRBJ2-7	CASRPRADSPYEQYF	TGTGCCAGCAGACCCCGGGCCGATTCACCCTACGAGCAGTACTTC
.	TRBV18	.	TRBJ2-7	CASSPGLAGINEQYF	TGTGCCAGCTCACCAGGCTTGGCAGGGATCAACGAGCAGTACTTC
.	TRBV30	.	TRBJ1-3	CASRWMSGNTIYF	TGTGCCTCCAGGTGGATGTCTGGAAACACCATATATTTT
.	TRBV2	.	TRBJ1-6	CASSERSWGGKNSPLHF	TGTGCCAGCAGTGAACGGAGTTGGGGGGGGAAGAATTCACCCCTCCACTTT
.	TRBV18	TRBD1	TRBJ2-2	CASSTVGQANTGELFF	TGTGCCAGCTCCACCGTGGGACAGGCAAACACCGGGGAGCTGTTTTTT
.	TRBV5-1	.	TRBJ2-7	CASSLAAGVPYEQYF	TGCGCCAGCAGCTTGGCGGCAGGGGTCCCCTACGAGCAGTACTTC
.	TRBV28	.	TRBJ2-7	CASIRGAPYEQYF	TGTGCCAGCATACGGGGGGCCCCCTACGAGCAGTACTTC
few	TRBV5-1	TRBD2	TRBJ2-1	CASSSGLASYNEQFF	TGCGCCAGCAGCTCGGGACTAGCGTCCTACAATGAGCAGTTCTTC
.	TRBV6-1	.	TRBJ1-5	CASTRTDFSNQPQHF	TGTGCCAGCACCCGGACAGATTTTAGCAATCAGCCCCAGCATTTT
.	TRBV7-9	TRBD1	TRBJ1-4	CASSLGQREKLFF	TGTGCCAGCAGCTTGGGACAGAGGGAAAAACTGTTTTTT
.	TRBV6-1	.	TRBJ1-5	CASSAEGHDQPQHF	TGTGCCAGCAGTGCCGAGGGACACGATCAGCCCCAGCATTTT
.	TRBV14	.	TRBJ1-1	CASSQAPTNTEAFF	TGTGCCAGCAGCCAAGCGCCCACGAACACTGAAGCTTTCTTT
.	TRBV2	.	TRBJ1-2	CASGAFLLNVGPGYTF	TGTGCCAGCGGAGCGTTTTTACTTAATGTTGGACCTGGCTACACCTTC
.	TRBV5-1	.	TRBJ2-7	CASSLTTGSSREQYF	TGCGCCAGCAGCTTAACTACAGGATCTAGTAGGGAGCAGTACTTC
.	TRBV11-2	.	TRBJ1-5	CASSLNRVGQPQHF	TGTGCCAGCAGCTTAAATAGGGTGGGTCAGCCCCAGCATTTT
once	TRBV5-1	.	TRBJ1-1	CASSSDPRQGAFF	TGCGCCAGCAGCTCTGACCCGAGGCAGGGGGCTTTCTTT